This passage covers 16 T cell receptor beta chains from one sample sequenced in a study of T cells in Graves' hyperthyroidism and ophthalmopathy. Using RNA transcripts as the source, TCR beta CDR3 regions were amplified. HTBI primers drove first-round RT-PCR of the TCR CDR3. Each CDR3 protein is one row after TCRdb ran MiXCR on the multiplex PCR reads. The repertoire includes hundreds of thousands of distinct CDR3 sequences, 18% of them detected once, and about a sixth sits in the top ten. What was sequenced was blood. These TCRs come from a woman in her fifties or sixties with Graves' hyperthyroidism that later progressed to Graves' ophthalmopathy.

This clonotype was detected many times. The CDR3 nucleotides are TGTGCTAGTGGTTTTCTCCCCTCCGGGACGCTGGTCTATAATTCACCCCTCCACTTT. Its translation is CASGFLPSGTLVYNSPLHF. This chain uses TRBV12-5 with TRBJ1-6; weak D call: TRBD1 (5 bases). This CDR3 contains 19 residues. Trimming left V 3 bases short and J 3 bases short, with 21 bases between. The V gene's germline CDR1 is LGHNT and CDR2 FRNRAP. Combining the CDR3 with reference TRBV12-5 and TRBJ1-6 gives the whole variable domain DARVTQTPRHKVTEMGQEVTMRCQPILGHNTVFWYRQTMMQGLELLAYFRNRAPLDDSGMPKDRFSAEMPDATLATLKIQPSEPRDSAVYFCASGFLPSGTLVYNSPLHFGNGTRLTVT.

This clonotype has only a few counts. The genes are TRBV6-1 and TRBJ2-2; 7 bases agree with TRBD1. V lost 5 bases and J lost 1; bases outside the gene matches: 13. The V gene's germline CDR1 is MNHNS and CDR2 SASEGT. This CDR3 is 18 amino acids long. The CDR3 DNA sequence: TGTGCCAGCAGTCCACCAGGGGGACACCCAAAGAACACCGGGGAGCTGTTTTTT. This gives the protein CASSPPGGHPKNTGELFF.

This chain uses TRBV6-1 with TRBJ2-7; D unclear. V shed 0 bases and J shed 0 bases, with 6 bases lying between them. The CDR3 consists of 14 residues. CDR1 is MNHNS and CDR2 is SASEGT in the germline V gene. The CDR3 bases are TGTGCCAGCAGTGAAGCCACAGCCTCCTACGAGCAGTACTTC. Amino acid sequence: CASSEATASYEQYF.

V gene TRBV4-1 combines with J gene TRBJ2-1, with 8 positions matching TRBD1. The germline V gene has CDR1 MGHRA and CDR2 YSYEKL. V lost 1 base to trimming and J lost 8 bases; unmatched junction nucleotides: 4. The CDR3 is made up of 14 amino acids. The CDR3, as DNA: TGCGCCAGCAGCCAAGTCAGGGGGCGAGATGAGCAGTTCTTC. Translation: CASSQVRGRDEQFF.

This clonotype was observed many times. DNA of the CDR3: TGTGCCAGCAGCTGGGAAGACAGGGCCGTTGAAGCTTTCTTT. Translated, it gives CASSWEDRAVEAFF. The rearrangement joins TRBV7-8 to TRBJ1-1; 7 bases agree with TRBD1. The CDR3 loop spans 14 amino acids. The V gene end was trimmed by 4 bases and the J gene end by 7 bases; junction bases not matched to a gene: 9. Per germline, CDR1 SGHVS and CDR2 FQNEAQ.

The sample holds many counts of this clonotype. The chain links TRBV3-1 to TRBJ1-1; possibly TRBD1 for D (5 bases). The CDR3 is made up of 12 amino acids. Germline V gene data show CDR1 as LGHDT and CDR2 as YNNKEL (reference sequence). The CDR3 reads CSLRGRDTEAFF. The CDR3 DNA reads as TGTTCTTTAAGAGGCAGGGACACTGAAGCTTTCTTT.

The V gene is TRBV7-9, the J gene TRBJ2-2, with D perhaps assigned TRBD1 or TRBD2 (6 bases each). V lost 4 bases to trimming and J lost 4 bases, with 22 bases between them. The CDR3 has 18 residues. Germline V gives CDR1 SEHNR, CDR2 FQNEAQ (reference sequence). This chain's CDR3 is CASSSMYEGGDSTGELFF. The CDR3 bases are TGTGCCAGCAGCTCGATGTACGAGGGGGGCGATAGCACCGGGGAGCTGTTTTTT.

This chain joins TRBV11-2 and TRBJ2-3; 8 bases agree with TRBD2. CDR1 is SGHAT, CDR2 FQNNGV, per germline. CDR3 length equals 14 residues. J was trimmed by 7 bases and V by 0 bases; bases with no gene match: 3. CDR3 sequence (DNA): TGTGCCAGCAGCTTAGATCGGACTAGCCATACGCAGTATTTT. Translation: CASSLDRTSHTQYF. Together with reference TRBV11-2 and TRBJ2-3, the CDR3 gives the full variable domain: EAGVAQSPRYKIIEKRQSVAFWCNPISGHATLYWYQQILGQGPKLLIQFQNNGVVDDSQLPKDRFSAERLKGVDSTLKIQPAKLEDSAVYLCASSLDRTSHTQYFGPGTRLTVL.

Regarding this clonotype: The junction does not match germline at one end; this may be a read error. The CDR3 loop reads CASSPELRDYGYTF. The CDR3 DNA reads as TGCGCCAGCAGCCCCGAGCTCAGGGACTATGGCTACACCTTC. V and J are TRBV7-9 and TRBJ1-2; TRBD1 might be the D (5 bases). The germline gives CDR1 SEHNR, CDR2 FQNEAQ (reference sequence). CDR3 length: 14 amino acids.

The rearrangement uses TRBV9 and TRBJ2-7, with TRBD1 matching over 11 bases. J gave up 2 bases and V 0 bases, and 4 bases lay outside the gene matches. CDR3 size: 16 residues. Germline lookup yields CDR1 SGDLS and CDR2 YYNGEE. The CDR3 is CASSVAGTGGPYEQYF. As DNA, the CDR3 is TGTGCCAGCAGCGTAGCCGGGACAGGGGGGCCCTACGAGCAGTACTTC.

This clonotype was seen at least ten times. CDR3 coding DNA: TGTGCCAGCAGCTTAGAAGTGGTACAAGAGACCCAGTACTTC. Its protein product is CASSLEVVQETQYF. The J gene is TRBJ2-5, the V gene TRBV11-2; no definite D call. CDR1 SGHAT and CDR2 FQNNGV come from the germline V gene. The V and J ends lost 0 bases and 2 bases respectively, with 7 bases between them. This CDR3 spans 14 amino acids. Using reference TRBV11-2 and TRBJ2-5 for the parts outside the CDR3, the full variable domain is EAGVAQSPRYKIIEKRQSVAFWCNPISGHATLYWYQQILGQGPKLLIQFQNNGVVDDSQLPKDRFSAERLKGVDSTLKIQPAKLEDSAVYLCASSLEVVQETQYFGPGTRLLVL.

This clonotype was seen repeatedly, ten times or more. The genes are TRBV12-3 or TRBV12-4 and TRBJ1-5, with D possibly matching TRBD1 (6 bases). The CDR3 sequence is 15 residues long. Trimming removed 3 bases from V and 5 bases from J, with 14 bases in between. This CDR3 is CASSFRQVLDQPQHF. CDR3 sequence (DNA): TGTGCCAGCAGTTTCCGACAGGTGTTGGATCAGCCCCAGCATTTT.

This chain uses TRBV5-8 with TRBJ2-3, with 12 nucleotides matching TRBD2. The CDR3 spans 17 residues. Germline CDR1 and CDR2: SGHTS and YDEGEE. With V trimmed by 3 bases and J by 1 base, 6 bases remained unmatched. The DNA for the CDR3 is TGTGCCAGCAGCTCGGCCAGACTAGCGGGGGGCACAGATACGCAGTATTTT. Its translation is CASSSARLAGGTDTQYF.

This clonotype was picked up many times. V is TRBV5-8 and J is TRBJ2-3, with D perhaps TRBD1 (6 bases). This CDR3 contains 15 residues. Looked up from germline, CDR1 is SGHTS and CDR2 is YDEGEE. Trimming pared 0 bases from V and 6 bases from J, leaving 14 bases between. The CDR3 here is CASSLGYQGSDTQYF. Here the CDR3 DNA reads TGTGCCAGCAGCTTGGGGTACCAGGGGTCGGATACGCAGTATTTT.

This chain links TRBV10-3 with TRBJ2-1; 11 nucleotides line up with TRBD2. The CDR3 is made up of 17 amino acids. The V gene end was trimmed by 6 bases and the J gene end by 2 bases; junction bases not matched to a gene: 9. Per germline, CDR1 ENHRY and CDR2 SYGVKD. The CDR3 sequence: CAISASSGGQAYNEQFF. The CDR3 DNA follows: TGTGCCATCAGCGCCTCTAGCGGGGGGCAAGCCTACAATGAGCAGTTCTTC.

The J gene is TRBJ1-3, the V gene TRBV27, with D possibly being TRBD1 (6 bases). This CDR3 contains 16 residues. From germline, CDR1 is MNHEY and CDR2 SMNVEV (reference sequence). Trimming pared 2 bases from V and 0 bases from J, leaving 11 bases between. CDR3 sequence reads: CASSLGGPSSGNTIYF. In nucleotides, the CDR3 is TGTGCCAGCAGTTTAGGGGGGCCGAGCTCTGGAAACACCATATATTTT.